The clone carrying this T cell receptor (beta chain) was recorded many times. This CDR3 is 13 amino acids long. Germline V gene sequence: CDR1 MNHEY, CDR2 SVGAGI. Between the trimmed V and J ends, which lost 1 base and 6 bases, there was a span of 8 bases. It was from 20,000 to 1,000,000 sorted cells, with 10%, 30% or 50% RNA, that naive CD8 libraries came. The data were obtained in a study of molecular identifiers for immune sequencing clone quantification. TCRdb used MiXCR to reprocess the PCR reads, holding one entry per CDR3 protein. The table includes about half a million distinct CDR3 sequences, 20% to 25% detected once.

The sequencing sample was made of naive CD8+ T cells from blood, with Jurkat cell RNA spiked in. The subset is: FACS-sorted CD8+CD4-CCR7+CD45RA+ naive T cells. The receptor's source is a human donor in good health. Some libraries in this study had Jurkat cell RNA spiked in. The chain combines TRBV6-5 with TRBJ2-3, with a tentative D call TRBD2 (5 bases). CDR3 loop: CASSYFSEDTQYF. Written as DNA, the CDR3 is TGTGCCAGCAGTTACTTTAGCGAGGATACGCAGTATTTT.